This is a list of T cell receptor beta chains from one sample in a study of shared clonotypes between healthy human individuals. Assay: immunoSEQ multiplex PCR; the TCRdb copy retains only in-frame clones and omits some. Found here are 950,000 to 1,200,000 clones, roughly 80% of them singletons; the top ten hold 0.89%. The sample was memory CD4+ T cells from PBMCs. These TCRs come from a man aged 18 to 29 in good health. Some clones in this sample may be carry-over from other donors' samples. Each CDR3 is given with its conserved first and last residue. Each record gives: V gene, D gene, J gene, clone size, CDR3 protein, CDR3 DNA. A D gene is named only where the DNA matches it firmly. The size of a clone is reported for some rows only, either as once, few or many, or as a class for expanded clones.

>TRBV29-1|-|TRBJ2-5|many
CSVGTGRGIETQYF
TGCAGCGTTGGCACGGGGCGGGGAATAGAGACCCAGTACTTC
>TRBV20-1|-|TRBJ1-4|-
CSAPRAEKLFF
TGCAGTGCTCCCAGGGCTGAAAAACTGTTTTTT
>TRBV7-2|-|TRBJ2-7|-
CASTSDLLEQYF
TGTGCCAGCACTTCGGACCTCCTCGAGCAGTACTTC
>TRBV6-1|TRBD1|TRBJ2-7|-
CASSSRDREGYEQYF
TGTGCCAGCAGTTCCCGGGACAGGGAAGGCTACGAGCAGTACTTC
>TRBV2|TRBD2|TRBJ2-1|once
CASSEVSSGRVKQFF
TGTGCCAGCAGTGAAGTGTCTAGCGGGAGGGTTAAACAGTTCTTC
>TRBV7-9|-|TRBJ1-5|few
CASSSQGGQPQHF
TGTGCCAGCAGCTCCCAGGGCGGGCAGCCCCAGCATTTT
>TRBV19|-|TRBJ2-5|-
CASSIVSGGRETQYF
TGTGCCAGTAGTATAGTAAGCGGAGGCAGAGAGACCCAGTACTTC
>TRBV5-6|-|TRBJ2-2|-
CASSLASTGELFF
TGTGCCAGCAGCTTGGCCAGCACCGGGGAGCTGTTTTTT
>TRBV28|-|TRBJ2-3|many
CASSSQGTSTDTQYF
TGTGCCAGCAGTTCCCAGGGGACTAGCACAGATACGCAGTATTTT
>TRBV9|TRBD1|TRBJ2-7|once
CASSAPGQGVEQYF
TGTGCCAGCAGCGCACCGGGACAGGGAGTTGAGCAGTACTTC